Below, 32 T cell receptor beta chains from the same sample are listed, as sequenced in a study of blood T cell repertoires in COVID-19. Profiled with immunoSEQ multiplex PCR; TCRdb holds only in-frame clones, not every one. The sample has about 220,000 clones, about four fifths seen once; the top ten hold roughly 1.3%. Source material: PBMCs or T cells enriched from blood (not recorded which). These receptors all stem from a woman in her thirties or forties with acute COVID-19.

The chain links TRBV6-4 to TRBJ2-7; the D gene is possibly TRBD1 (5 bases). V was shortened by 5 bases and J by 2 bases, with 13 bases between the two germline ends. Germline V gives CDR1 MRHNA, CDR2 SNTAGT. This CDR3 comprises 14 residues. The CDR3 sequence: CASSTAGCPYEQYF. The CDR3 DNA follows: TGTGCCAGCAGTACCGCAGGGTGCCCCTACGAGCAGTACTTC.

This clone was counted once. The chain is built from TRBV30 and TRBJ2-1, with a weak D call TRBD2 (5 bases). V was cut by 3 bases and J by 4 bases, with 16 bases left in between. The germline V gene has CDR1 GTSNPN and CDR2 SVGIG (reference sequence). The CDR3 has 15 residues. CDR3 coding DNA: TGTGCCTGGAGACTAGACCTCCTTGGGTACAATGAGCAGTTCTTC. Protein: CAWRLDLLGYNEQFF.

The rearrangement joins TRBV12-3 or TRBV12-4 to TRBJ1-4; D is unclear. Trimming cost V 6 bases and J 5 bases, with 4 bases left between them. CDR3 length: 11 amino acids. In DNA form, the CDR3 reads TGTGCCAGCAGGAGGAATGAAAAACTGTTTTTT. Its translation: CASRRNEKLFF.

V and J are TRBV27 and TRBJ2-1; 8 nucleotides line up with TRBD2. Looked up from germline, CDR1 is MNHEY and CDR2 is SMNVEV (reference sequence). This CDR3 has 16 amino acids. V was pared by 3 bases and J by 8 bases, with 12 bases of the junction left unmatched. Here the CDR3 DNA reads TGTGCCAGCAGTTTTGGGGCCGGGAGGGCTTGGGATGAGCAGTTCTTC. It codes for CASSFGAGRAWDEQFF.

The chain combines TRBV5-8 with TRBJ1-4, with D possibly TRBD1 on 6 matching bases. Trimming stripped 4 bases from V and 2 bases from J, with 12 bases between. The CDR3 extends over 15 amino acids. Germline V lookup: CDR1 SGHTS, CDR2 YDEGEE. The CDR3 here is CASSQRGYTNEKLFF. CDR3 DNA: TGTGCCAGCAGCCAAAGGGGGTACACTAATGAAAAACTGTTTTTT.

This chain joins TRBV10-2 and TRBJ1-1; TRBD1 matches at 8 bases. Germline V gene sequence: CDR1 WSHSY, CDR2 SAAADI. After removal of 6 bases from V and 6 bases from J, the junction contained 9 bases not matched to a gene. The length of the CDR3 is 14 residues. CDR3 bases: TGCGCCAGCAGCCCGACTCAGGGGGCCCCTGAAGCTTTCTTT. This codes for CASSPTQGAPEAFF.

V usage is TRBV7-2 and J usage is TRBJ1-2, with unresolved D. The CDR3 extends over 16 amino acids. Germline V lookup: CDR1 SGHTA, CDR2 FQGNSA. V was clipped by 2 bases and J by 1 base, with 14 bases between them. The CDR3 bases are TGTGCCAGCAGCTTAAATGGGCCACCACTTAACTATGGCTACACCTTC. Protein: CASSLNGPPLNYGYTF. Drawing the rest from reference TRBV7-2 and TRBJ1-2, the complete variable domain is GAGVSQSPSNKVTEKGKDVELRCDPISGHTALYWYRQSLGQGLEFLIYFQGNSAPDKSGLPSDRFSAERTGGSVSTLTIQRTQQEDSAVYLCASSLNGPPLNYGYTFGSGTRLTVV.

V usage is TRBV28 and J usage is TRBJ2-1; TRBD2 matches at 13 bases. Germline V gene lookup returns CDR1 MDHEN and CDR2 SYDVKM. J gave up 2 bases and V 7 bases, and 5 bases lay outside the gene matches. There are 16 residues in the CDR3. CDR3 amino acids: CASNPTSGGPYNEQFF. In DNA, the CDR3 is TGTGCCAGCAATCCGACTAGCGGGGGGCCCTACAATGAGCAGTTCTTC.

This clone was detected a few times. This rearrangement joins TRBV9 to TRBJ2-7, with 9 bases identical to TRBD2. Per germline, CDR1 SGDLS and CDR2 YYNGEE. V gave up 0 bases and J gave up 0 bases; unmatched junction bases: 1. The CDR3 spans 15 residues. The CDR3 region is CASSVGLADSYEQYF. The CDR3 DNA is TGTGCCAGCAGCGTAGGACTAGCGGACTCCTACGAGCAGTACTTC.

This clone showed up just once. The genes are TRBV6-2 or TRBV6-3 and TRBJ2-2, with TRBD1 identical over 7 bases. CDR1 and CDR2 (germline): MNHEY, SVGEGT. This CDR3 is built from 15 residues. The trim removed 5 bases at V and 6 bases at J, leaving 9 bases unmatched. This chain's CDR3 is CASSPLPQGAGELFF. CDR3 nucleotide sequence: TGTGCCAGCAGTCCACTTCCCCAGGGGGCCGGGGAGCTGTTTTTT.

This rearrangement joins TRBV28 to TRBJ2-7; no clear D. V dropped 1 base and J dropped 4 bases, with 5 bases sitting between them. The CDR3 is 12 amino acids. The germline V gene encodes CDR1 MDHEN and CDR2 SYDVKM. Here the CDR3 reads CASSLSTYEQYF. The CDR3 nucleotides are TGTGCCAGCAGTTTATCCACTTACGAGCAGTACTTC.

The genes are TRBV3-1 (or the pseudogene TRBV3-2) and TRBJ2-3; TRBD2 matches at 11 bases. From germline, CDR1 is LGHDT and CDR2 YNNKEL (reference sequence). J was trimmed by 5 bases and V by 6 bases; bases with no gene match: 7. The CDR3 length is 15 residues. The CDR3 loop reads CASRGLGTSGDTQYF. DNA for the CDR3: TGTGCCAGCAGGGGGCTAGGGACTAGCGGAGATACGCAGTATTTT.

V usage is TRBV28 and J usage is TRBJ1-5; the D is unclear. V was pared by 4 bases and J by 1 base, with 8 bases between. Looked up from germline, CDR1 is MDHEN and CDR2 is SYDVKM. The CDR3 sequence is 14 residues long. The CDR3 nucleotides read TGTGCCAGCAGTTCCTACGGGAGCAATCAGCCCCAGCATTTT. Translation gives CASSSYGSNQPQHF.

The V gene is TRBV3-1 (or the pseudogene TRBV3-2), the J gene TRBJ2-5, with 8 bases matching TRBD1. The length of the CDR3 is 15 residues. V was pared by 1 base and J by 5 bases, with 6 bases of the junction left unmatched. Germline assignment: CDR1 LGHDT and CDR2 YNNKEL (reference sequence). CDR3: CASSQVQGAQETQYF. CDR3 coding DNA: TGTGCCAGCAGCCAAGTGCAGGGGGCGCAGGAGACCCAGTACTTC.

The CDR3 protein is CAWSTGGGYEQYF. The DNA of the CDR3 is TGTGCCTGGAGCACGGGAGGGGGTTACGAGCAGTACTTC. The chain has TRBV30 and TRBJ2-7; 8 nucleotides align to TRBD2. The CDR3 runs to 13 residues. Per the germline V gene, CDR1 is GTSNPN and CDR2 is SVGIG (reference sequence). Trimming at V came to 3 bases and at J to 4 bases, leaving 5 bases not matched to a gene.

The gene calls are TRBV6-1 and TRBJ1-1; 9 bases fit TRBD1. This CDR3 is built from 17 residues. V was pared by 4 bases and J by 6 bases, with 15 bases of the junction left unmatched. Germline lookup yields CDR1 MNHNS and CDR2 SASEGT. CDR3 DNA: TGTGCCAGCAGTGTTTCCGGGACAGGGAGGTCCGGCGCTGAAGCTTTCTTT. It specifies CASSVSGTGRSGAEAFF.

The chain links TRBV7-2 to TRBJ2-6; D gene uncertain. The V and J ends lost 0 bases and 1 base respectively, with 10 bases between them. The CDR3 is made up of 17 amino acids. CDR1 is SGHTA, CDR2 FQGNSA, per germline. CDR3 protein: CASSLAVTVSGANVLTF. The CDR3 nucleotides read TGTGCCAGCAGCTTAGCCGTCACGGTTTCTGGGGCCAACGTCCTGACTTTC.

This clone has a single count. The CDR3 region is CASSILGKQGARNEQFF. The CDR3, as DNA: TGTGCCAGTAGTATTTTGGGGAAACAGGGGGCGCGGAATGAGCAGTTCTTC. V usage is TRBV19 and J usage is TRBJ2-1; 9 positions match TRBD1. Germline V gives CDR1 LNHDA, CDR2 SQIVND (reference sequence). This CDR3 contains 17 residues. After removal of 3 bases from V and 7 bases from J, the junction contained 13 bases not matched to a gene. Looking up the rest from reference TRBV19 and TRBJ2-1 gives the full variable domain: DGGITQSPKYLFRKEGQNVTLSCEQNLNHDAMYWYRQDPGQGLRLIYYSQIVNDFQKGDIAEGYSVSREKKESFPLTVTSAQKNPTAFYLCASSILGKQGARNEQFFGPGTRLTVL.

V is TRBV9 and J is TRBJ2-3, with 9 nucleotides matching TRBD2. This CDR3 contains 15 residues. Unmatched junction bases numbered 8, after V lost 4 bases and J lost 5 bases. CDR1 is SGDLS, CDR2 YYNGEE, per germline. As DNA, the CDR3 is TGTGCCAGCAGCCCAAGCGGGGGGCCAGGAGATACGCAGTATTTT. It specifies CASSPSGGPGDTQYF.

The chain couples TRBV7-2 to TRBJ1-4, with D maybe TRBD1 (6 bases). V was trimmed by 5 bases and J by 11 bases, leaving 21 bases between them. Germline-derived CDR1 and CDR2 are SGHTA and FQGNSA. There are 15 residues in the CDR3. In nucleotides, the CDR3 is TGTGCCAGCAGCCGCCCAGGGGAGGGAATGGGCAAACTGTTTTTT. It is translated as CASSRPGEGMGKLFF. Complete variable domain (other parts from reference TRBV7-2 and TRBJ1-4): GAGVSQSPSNKVTEKGKDVELRCDPISGHTALYWYRQSLGQGLEFLIYFQGNSAPDKSGLPSDRFSAERTGGSVSTLTIQRTQQEDSAVYLCASSRPGEGMGKLFFGSGTQLSVL.

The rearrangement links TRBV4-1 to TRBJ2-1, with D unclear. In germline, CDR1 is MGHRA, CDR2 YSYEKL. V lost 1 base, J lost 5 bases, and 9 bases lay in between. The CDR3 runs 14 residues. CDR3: CASSQGRYNNEQFF. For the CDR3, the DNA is TGCGCCAGCAGCCAAGGCAGGTATAACAATGAGCAGTTCTTC.

This CDR3 reads CASIRTPGLAGTEQYF. As DNA, the CDR3 is TGTGCCAGCATTAGAACTCCGGGACTAGCGGGTACCGAGCAGTACTTC. V usage is TRBV21-1 and J usage is TRBJ2-7; TRBD2, the table's D call, was not compared with the DNA. TRBV21-1 counts as a pseudogene. The CDR3 loop spans 16 amino acids.

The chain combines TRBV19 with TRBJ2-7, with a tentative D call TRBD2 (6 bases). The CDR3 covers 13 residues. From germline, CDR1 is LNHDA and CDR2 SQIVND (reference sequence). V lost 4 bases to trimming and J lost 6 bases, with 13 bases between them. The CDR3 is CASSTGAAREQYF. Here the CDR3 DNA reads TGTGCCAGTAGTACGGGAGCGGCACGCGAGCAGTACTTC. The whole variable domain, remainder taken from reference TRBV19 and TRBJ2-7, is DGGITQSPKYLFRKEGQNVTLSCEQNLNHDAMYWYRQDPGQGLRLIYYSQIVNDFQKGDIAEGYSVSREKKESFPLTVTSAQKNPTAFYLCASSTGAAREQYFGPGTRLTVT.

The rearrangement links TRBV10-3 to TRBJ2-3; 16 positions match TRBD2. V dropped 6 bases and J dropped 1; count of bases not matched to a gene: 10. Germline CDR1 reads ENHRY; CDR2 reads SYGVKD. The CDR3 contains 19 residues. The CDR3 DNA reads TGTGCCATCAGGGCTCCGGGACTAGCGGGAGGGCCGGGCACAGATACGCAGTATTTT. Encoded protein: CAIRAPGLAGGPGTDTQYF.

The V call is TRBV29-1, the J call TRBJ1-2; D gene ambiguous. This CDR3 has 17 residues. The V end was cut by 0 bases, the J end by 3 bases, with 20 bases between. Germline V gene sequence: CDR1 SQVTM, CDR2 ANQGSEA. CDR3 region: CSVEDLRNHPPYYGYTF. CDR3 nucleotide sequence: TGCAGCGTTGAAGATCTACGAAACCACCCTCCCTACTATGGCTACACCTTC. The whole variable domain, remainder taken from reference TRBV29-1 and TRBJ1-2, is SAVISQKPSRDICQRGTSLTIQCQVDSQVTMMFWYRQQPGQSLTLIATANQGSEATYESGFVIDKFPISRPNLTFSTLTVSNMSPEDSSIYLCSVEDLRNHPPYYGYTFGSGTRLTVV.

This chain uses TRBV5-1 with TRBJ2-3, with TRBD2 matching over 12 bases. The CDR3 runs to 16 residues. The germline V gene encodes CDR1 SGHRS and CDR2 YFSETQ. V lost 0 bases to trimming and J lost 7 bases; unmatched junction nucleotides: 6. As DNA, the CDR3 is TGCGCCAGCAGCTTGGAAGGGACTAGCGGGTCATATACGCAGTATTTT. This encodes CASSLEGTSGSYTQYF.

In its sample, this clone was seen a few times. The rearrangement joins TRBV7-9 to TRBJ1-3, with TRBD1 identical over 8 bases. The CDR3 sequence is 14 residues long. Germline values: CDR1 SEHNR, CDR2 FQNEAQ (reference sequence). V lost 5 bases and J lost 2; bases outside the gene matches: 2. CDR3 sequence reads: CASSPGGPGNTIYF. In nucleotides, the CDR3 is TGTGCCAGCAGCCCAGGGGGCCCTGGAAACACCATATATTTT.

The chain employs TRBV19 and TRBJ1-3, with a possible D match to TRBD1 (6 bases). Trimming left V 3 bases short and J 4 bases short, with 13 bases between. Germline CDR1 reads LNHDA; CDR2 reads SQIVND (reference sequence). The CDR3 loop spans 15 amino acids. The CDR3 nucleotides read TGTGCCAGTAGTATGTTGGGGACACCGGGAAACACCATATATTTT. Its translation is CASSMLGTPGNTIYF.

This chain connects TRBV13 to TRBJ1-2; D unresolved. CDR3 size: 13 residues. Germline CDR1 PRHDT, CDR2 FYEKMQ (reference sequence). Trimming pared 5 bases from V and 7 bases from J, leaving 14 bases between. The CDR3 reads CASSQTSTAGYTF. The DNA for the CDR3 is TGTGCCAGCAGCCAAACGAGCACAGCTGGCTACACCTTC.

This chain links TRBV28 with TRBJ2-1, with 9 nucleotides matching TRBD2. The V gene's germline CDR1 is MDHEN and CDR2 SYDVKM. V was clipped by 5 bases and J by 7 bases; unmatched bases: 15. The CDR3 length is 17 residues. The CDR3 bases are TGTGCCAGCAGTAATGTCTTTGGGGCGGGAGGGGTGAATGAGCAGTTCTTC. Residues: CASSNVFGAGGVNEQFF. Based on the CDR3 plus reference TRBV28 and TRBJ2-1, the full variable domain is DVKVTQSSRYLVKRTGEKVFLECVQDMDHENMFWYRQDPGLGLRLIYFSYDVKMKEKGDIPEGYSVSREKKERFSLILESASTNQTSMYLCASSNVFGAGGVNEQFFGPGTRLTVL.

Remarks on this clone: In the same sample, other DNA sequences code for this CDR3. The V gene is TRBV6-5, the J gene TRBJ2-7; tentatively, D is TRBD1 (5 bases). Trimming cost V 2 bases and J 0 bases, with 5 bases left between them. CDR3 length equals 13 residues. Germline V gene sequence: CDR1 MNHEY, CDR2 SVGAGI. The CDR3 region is CASSYDSSYEQYF. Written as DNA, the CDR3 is TGTGCCAGCAGTTACGACAGCTCCTACGAGCAGTACTTC.

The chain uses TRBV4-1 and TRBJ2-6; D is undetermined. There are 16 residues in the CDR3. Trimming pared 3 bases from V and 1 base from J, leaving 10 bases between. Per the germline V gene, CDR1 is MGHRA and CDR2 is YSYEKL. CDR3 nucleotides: TGCGCCAGCAGCCAGTCCGAGGCTTCTGGGGCCAACGTCCTGACTTTC. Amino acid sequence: CASSQSEASGANVLTF.